This T cell receptor (beta chain) comes out of a study of blood T cell repertoires in COVID-19. The CDR3 covers 20 residues. Using immunoSEQ multiplex PCR, the repertoire was profiled, and TCRdb retains in-frame clones only, with some absent. Of over 300,000 clones detected, 90% appear once; the ten largest clones hold 6.5% to 8%. Source material: peripheral blood. The chain couples TRBV21-1 to TRBJ1-6; TRBD1 was called by the table and not checked on the DNA. TRBV21-1 is marked as a pseudogene. The receptor comes from a man aged 18-30 years with active or convalescent COVID-19. As DNA, the CDR3 is TGTGCCAGCAGCAGACTGCGGGACAGGGGACCGCGCTCCTATAATTCACCCCTCCACTTT. The encoded protein is CASSRLRDRGPRSYNSPLHF.